This T cell receptor (beta chain) comes out of a study of radiotherapy plus CTLA-4 blockade in lung cancer. Findings and limits, study-wide: TCR clones originating in tumors grew in number in blood after radiotherapy plus ipilimumab.

The germline V gene has CDR1 SGHDT and CDR2 YYEEEE. This CDR3 is 16 amino acids long. V dropped 4 bases and J dropped 2; count of bases not matched to a gene: 9. The repertoire was sequenced with immunoSEQ multiplex PCR; TCRdb's copy has only in-frame clones and lacks some. The table records tens of thousands of clones, around 80% of them present only once. Alongside CTLA-4 blockade with ipilimumab, patients with chemo-refractory metastatic non-small-cell lung cancer received focal radiation. A note on this clone: Its antigen is as yet unknown.

This specimen was peripheral blood, taken from a patient treated with radiotherapy plus ipilimumab. This TCR was recovered from a human donor with non-small cell lung cancer who had a partial response to radiotherapy plus ipilimumab. J is TRBJ2-3 and V is TRBV5-6; TRBD1 matches at 8 bases. The CDR3: CASSLPRGPDTDTQYF. The CDR3 coding sequence is TGTGCCAGCAGCCTCCCCAGGGGGCCCGACACAGATACGCAGTATTTT.